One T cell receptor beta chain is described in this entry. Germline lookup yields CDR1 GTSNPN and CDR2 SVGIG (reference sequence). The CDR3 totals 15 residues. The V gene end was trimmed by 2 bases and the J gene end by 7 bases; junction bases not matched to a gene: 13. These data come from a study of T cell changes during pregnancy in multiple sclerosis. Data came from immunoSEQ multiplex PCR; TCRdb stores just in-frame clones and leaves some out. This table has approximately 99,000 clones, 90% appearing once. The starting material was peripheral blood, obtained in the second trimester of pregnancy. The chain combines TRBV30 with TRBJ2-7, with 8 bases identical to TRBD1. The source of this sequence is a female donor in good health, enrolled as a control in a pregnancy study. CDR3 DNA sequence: TGTGCCTGGAGTCCTAGCAGGACAGGGCAGGGGGAGCAGTACTTC. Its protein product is CAWSPSRTGQGEQYF.